A single sample gave rise to the 20 T cell receptor beta chains below, sequenced in a study of blood T cell repertoires in COVID-19. The method was immunoSEQ multiplex PCR; TCRdb's version includes in-frame clones alone and lacks a portion of them. Among about 120,000 clones, about four fifths were seen once, and the ten largest hold 9% to 13%. Sequencing used peripheral blood. Receptors were obtained from a human donor in a cohort sampled during active COVID-19.

The chain couples TRBV7-9 to TRBJ1-1, with no clear D. The CDR3 covers 11 residues. The V gene lost 5 bases and the J gene lost 11 bases, with 12 bases spanning the gap. Germline CDR1 is SEHNR and CDR2 is FQNEAQ (reference sequence). CDR3 sequence: CASSPSGAAFF. The CDR3 DNA reads as TGTGCCAGCAGCCCATCAGGTGCTGCTTTCTTT. Combining the CDR3 with reference TRBV7-9 and TRBJ1-1 gives the whole variable domain DTGVSQNPRHKITKRGQNVTFRCDPISEHNRLYWYRQTLGQGPEFLTYFQNEAQLEKSRLLSDRFSAERPKGSFSTLEIQRTEQGDSAMYLCASSPSGAAFFGQGTRLTVV.

This sequence joins TRBV3-1 (or the pseudogene TRBV3-2) and TRBJ1-2; 8 bases match TRBD1. Per germline, CDR1 LGHDT and CDR2 YNNKEL (reference sequence). The junction had 10 bases not matched to a gene; V was cut back by 0 bases and J by 4 bases. The CDR3 totals 17 residues. The CDR3 DNA reads TGTGCCAGCAGCCAAGATTTACCGCAGGGGGCTGGCTATGGCTACACCTTC. Its translation: CASSQDLPQGAGYGYTF.

The chain is built from TRBV7-2 and TRBJ2-5; the D gene is possibly TRBD1 (6 bases). Germline lookup yields CDR1 SGHTA and CDR2 FQGNSA. The CDR3 has 13 amino acids. Trimming removed 3 bases at V and 4 bases at J, with 9 bases between. CDR3: CASSLGARETQYF. Here the CDR3 DNA reads TGTGCCAGCAGCTTGGGGGCGAGAGAGACCCAGTACTTC. Based on the CDR3 plus reference TRBV7-2 and TRBJ2-5, the full variable domain is GAGVSQSPSNKVTEKGKDVELRCDPISGHTALYWYRQSLGQGLEFLIYFQGNSAPDKSGLPSDRFSAERTGGSVSTLTIQRTQQEDSAVYLCASSLGARETQYFGPGTRLLVL.

V and J are TRBV5-4 and TRBJ2-3; possible D gene TRBD2, 5 bases. This CDR3 is built from 14 residues. Germline-derived CDR1 and CDR2 are SGHNT and YYREEE (reference sequence). Trimming cost V 3 bases and J 2 bases, with 10 bases left between them. The CDR3 DNA sequence: TGTGCCAGCAGCTCCGAGCGGTTCACAGATACGCAGTATTTT. Protein sequence: CASSSERFTDTQYF. Drawing the rest from reference TRBV5-4 and TRBJ2-3, the complete variable domain is ETGVTQSPTHLIKTRGQQVTLRCSSQSGHNTVSWYQQALGQGPQFIFQYYREEENGRGNFPPRFSGLQFPNYSSELNVNALELDDSALYLCASSSERFTDTQYFGPGTRLTVL.

CDR3 in DNA: TGTGCCAGCAGCCAAGCGGGGGAATCCACTGAAGCTTTCTTT. This translates into CASSQAGESTEAFF. The chain has TRBV3-1 (or the pseudogene TRBV3-2) and TRBJ1-1, with D possibly TRBD1 on 5 matching bases. The CDR3 is 14 amino acids. The ends were cut back, 1 base at V and 4 bases at J, with 10 bases in the middle. The germline V gene encodes CDR1 LGHDT and CDR2 YNNKEL (reference sequence).

This clone occurred a few times. The rearrangement uses TRBV28 and TRBJ2-4; D perhaps matches TRBD2 (6 bases). V was pared by 5 bases and J by 0 bases, with 11 bases between. The germline gives CDR1 MDHEN, CDR2 SYDVKM. This CDR3 has 15 residues. This CDR3 reads CASSGGVLAKNIQYF. DNA for the CDR3: TGTGCCAGCAGTGGAGGGGTACTAGCCAAAAACATTCAGTACTTC.

The chain recombines TRBV4-1 with TRBJ1-1, with D unclear. Trimming pared 1 base from V and 1 base from J, leaving 10 bases between. Germline loops: CDR1 MGHRA, CDR2 YSYEKL. The CDR3 runs to 15 residues. The CDR3 coding sequence is TGCGCCAGCAGCCAAGTCCCCAATCAGAACACTGAAGCTTTCTTT. Protein: CASSQVPNQNTEAFF.

The chain joins TRBV6-5 to TRBJ1-2, with 7 bases lining up with TRBD1. Germline V lookup: CDR1 MNHEY, CDR2 SVGAGI. With 6 bases clipped from V and 5 bases from J, the junction kept 3 bases outside the gene matches. The CDR3 is 12 residues long. The CDR3 is CASSQGEYGYTF. The CDR3 region has the DNA TGTGCCAGCAGCCAGGGGGAGTATGGCTACACCTTC.

The chain combines TRBV11-2 with TRBJ1-2, with D unresolved. Germline lookup yields CDR1 SGHAT and CDR2 FQNNGV. The V end was cut by 6 bases, the J end by 5 bases, with 7 bases between. This CDR3 is built from 11 residues. The CDR3, as DNA: TGTGCCAGCAGGCAGTTTTATGGCTACACCTTC. It is translated as CASRQFYGYTF.

The chain joins TRBV27 to TRBJ1-5; TRBD1 matches at 7 bases. With 5 bases clipped from V and 0 bases from J, the junction kept 4 bases outside the gene matches. Germline V gene lookup returns CDR1 MNHEY and CDR2 SMNVEV (reference sequence). The length of the CDR3 is 15 residues. The CDR3 spells CASSVGTDSNQPQHF. In DNA form, the CDR3 reads TGTGCCAGCAGTGTCGGGACAGATAGCAATCAGCCCCAGCATTTT.

In its sample, this clone was seen once. The J gene is TRBJ2-3, the V gene TRBV6-6, with D possibly TRBD2 on 7 matching bases. Trimming took 6 bases from V and 1 from J, leaving 14 bases between them. CDR3 length: 15 amino acids. From germline, CDR1 is MNHNY and CDR2 SVGAGI (reference sequence). The CDR3 coding sequence is TGTGCCAGCAGCTGGGGGGGCGGTGGCACAGATACGCAGTATTTT. Its translation is CASSWGGGGTDTQYF.

The chain has TRBV10-3 and TRBJ1-3, with D possibly being TRBD1 (6 bases). Trimming removed 3 bases at V and 3 bases at J, with 12 bases between. The germline gives CDR1 ENHRY, CDR2 SYGVKD. This CDR3 has 15 residues. CDR3 residues: CAISDGGGNGNTIYF. Written as DNA, the CDR3 is TGTGCCATCAGTGACGGCGGGGGCAATGGAAACACCATATATTTT.

The V call is TRBV15, the J call TRBJ1-4, with D perhaps TRBD1 (5 bases). This CDR3 has 15 residues. Germline CDR1 LNHNV, CDR2 YYDKDF (reference sequence). Between the trimmed V and J ends, which lost 4 bases and 4 bases, there was a span of 13 bases. CDR3 loop: CATSTPTDFNEKLFF. The CDR3 region has the DNA TGTGCCACCAGCACGCCGACAGACTTTAATGAAAAACTGTTTTTT.

This chain joins TRBV5-1 and TRBJ2-1; maybe TRBD1 (7 bases). Germline V gene lookup returns CDR1 SGHRS and CDR2 YFSETQ. This CDR3 region has 15 residues. V dropped 2 bases and J dropped 8 bases, with 17 bases sitting between them. CDR3 protein: CASSLEQGGKHEQFF. The CDR3 DNA follows: TGCGCCAGCAGCTTAGAGCAGGGGGGCAAGCATGAGCAGTTCTTC. Supplemented by reference TRBV5-1 and TRBJ2-1, the full variable domain reads KAGVTQTPRYLIKTRGQQVTLSCSPISGHRSVSWYQQTPGQGLQFLFEYFSETQRNKGNFPGRFSGRQFSNSRSEMNVSTLELGDSALYLCASSLEQGGKHEQFFGPGTRLTVL.

The rearrangement uses TRBV7-7 and TRBJ2-2; maybe TRBD2 (5 bases). The CDR3 contains 15 residues. V lost 4 bases and J 4 bases, leaving 13 bases between the germline ends. From germline, CDR1 is SSHAT and CDR2 FNYEAQ (reference sequence). CDR3 amino acids: CASSSEGTSTGELFF. DNA for the CDR3: TGTGCCAGCAGCTCCGAGGGCACCTCCACCGGGGAGCTGTTTTTT.

This chain connects TRBV3-1 (or the pseudogene TRBV3-2) to TRBJ2-5; D not resolved. The V end was cut by 2 bases, the J end by 4 bases, with 5 bases between. Germline CDR1 is LGHDT and CDR2 is YNNKEL (reference sequence). The CDR3 contains 12 residues. The CDR3 protein is CASSQTGETQYF. CDR3 DNA sequence: TGTGCCAGCAGCCAAACGGGAGAGACCCAGTACTTC.

The chain uses TRBV28 and TRBJ1-5; D remains unclear. Germline assignment: CDR1 MDHEN and CDR2 SYDVKM. Trimming took 2 bases from V and 1 from J, leaving 9 bases between them. The CDR3 has 15 residues. The CDR3 DNA sequence: TGTGCCAGCAGTTTAGGTGGGCCCAGCAATCAGCCCCAGCATTTT. Encoded protein: CASSLGGPSNQPQHF.

J is TRBJ2-7 and V is TRBV27; 7 bases map to TRBD2. V lost 6 bases, J lost 2 bases, and 10 bases stayed unmatched. Per the germline V gene, CDR1 is MNHEY and CDR2 is SMNVEV (reference sequence). CDR3 length: 15 residues. CDR3 loop: CASRAWGGVTYEQYF. CDR3 bases: TGTGCCAGCAGGGCCTGGGGGGGAGTGACCTACGAGCAGTACTTC.

This chain connects TRBV5-5 to TRBJ1-1, with 8 nucleotides matching TRBD1. The CDR3 consists of 16 residues. The germline V gene has CDR1 SGHKS and CDR2 YYEKEE (reference sequence). J gave up 5 bases and V 4 bases, and 13 bases lay outside the gene matches. The CDR3 region has the DNA TGTGCCAGCAGCCCCTGGACAGGGAAAAGCGCTACTGAAGCTTTCTTT. Translating gives CASSPWTGKSATEAFF.

This clone was picked up many times. For the CDR3, the DNA is TGTGCCAGCAGCGTAGGGGCGAGCGGGGGCCAAGGGAACGGGGAGCTGTTTTTT. Protein sequence: CASSVGASGGQGNGELFF. The chain uses TRBV11-2 and TRBJ2-2; 8 bases are shared with TRBD2. V was clipped by 5 bases and J by 7 bases; unmatched bases: 18. The CDR3 covers 18 residues. Germline loops: CDR1 SGHAT, CDR2 FQNNGV.